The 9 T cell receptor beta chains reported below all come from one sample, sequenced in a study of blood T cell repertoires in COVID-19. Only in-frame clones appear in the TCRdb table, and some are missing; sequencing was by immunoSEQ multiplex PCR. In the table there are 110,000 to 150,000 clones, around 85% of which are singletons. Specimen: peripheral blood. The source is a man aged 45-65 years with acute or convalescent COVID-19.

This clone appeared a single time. CDR3 region: CASSPPKTGTGNEQFF. In nucleotides, the CDR3 is TGTGCCAGCTCACCCCCCAAGACAGGAACTGGCAATGAGCAGTTCTTC. J is TRBJ2-1 and V is TRBV18; weak D call: TRBD1 (6 bases). Trimming stripped 3 bases from V and 6 bases from J, with 18 bases between. The CDR3 runs to 16 residues. CDR1 KGHSH and CDR2 LQKENI come from the germline V gene.

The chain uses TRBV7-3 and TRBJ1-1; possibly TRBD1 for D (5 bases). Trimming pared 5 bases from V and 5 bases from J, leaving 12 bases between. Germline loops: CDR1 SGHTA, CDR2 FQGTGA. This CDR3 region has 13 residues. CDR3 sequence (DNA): TGTGCCAGCAGCCAGACGGGGGGGACTGAAGCTTTCTTT. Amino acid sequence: CASSQTGGTEAFF.

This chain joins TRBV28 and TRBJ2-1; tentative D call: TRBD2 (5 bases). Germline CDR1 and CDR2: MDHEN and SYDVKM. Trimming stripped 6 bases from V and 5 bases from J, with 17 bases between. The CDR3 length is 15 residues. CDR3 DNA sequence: TGTGCCAGCAGCAGAGAAGGACTCCAGAACAATGAGCAGTTCTTC. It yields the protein CASSREGLQNNEQFF.

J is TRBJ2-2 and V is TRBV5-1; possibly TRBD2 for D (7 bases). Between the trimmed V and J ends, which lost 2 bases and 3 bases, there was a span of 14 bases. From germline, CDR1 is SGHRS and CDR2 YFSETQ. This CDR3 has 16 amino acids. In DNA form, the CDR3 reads TGCGCCAGCAGCTTAGGGAGGGGGATTTACACCGGGGAGCTGTTTTTT. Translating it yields CASSLGRGIYTGELFF.

CDR3 sequence (DNA): TGTGCCAGCAGTGAGACTCCCGTGGTGCGTCAGCCCCAGCATTTT. It is translated as CASSETPVVRQPQHF. V usage is TRBV2 and J usage is TRBJ1-5, with unresolved D. This CDR3 region has 15 residues. The ends were cut back, 3 bases at V and 6 bases at J, with 15 bases in the middle. The germline V gene encodes CDR1 SNHLY and CDR2 FYNNEI.

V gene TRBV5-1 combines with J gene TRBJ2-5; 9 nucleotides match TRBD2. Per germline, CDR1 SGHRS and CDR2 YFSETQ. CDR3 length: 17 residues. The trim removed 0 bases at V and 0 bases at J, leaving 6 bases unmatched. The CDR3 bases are TGCGCCAGCAGCTTGGCCCTGACTAGCGGAAACCAAGAGACCCAGTACTTC. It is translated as CASSLALTSGNQETQYF. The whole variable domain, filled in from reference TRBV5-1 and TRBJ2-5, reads KAGVTQTPRYLIKTRGQQVTLSCSPISGHRSVSWYQQTPGQGLQFLFEYFSETQRNKGNFPGRFSGRQFSNSRSEMNVSTLELGDSALYLCASSLALTSGNQETQYFGPGTRLLVL.

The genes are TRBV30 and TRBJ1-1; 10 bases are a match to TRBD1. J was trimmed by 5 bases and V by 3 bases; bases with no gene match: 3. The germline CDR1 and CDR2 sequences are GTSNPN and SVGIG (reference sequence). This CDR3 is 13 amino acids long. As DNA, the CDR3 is TGTGCCTGGAGGCGACAGGGGGCTACTGAAGCTTTCTTT. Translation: CAWRRQGATEAFF.

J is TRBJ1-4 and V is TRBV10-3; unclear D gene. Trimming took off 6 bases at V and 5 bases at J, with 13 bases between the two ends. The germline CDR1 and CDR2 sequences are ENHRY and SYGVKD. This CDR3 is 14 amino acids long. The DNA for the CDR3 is TGTGCCATCAGCTCCGGGATCCAAAATGAAAAACTGTTTTTT. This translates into CAISSGIQNEKLFF.

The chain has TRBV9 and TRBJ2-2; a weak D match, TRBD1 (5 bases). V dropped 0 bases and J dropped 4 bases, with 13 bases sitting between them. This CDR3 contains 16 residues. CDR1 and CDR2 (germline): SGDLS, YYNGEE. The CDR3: CASSVAGAGSTGELFF. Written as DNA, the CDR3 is TGTGCCAGCAGCGTAGCTGGGGCAGGAAGCACCGGGGAGCTGTTTTTT. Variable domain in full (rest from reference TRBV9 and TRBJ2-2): DSGVTQTPKHLITATGQRVTLRCSPRSGDLSVYWYQQSLDQGLQFLIQYYNGEERAKGNILERFSAQQFPDLHSELNLSSLELGDSALYFCASSVAGAGSTGELFFGEGSRLTVL.